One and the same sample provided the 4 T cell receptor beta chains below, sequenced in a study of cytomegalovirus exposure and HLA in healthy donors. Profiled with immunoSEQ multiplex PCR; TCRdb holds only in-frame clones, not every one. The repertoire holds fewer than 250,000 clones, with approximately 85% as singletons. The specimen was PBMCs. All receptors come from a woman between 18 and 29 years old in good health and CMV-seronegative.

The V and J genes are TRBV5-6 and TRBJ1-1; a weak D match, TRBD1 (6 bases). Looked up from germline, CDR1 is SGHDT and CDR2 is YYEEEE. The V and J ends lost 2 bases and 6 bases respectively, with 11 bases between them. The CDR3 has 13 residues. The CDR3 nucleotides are TGTGCCAGCAGCTTCACAGGGAGGGCTGAAGCTTTCTTT. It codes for CASSFTGRAEAFF.

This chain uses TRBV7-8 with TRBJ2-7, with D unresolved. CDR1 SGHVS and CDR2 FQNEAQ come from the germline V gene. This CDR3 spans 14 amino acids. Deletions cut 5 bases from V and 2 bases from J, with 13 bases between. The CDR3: CASSPSRGPYEQYF. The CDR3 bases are TGTGCCAGCAGCCCATCAAGAGGCCCCTACGAGCAGTACTTC.

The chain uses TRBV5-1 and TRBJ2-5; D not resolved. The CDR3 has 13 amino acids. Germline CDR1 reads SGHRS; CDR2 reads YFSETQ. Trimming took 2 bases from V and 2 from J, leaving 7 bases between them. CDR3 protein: CASSFYIQETQYF. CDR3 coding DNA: TGCGCCAGCAGCTTTTACATTCAAGAGACCCAGTACTTC.

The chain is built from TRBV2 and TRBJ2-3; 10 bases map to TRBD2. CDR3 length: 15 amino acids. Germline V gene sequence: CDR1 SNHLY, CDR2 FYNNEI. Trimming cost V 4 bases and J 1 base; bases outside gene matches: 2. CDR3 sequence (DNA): TGTGCCAGCAGTGTTACTAGCGGGGGCACAGATACGCAGTATTTT. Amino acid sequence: CASSVTSGGTDTQYF.